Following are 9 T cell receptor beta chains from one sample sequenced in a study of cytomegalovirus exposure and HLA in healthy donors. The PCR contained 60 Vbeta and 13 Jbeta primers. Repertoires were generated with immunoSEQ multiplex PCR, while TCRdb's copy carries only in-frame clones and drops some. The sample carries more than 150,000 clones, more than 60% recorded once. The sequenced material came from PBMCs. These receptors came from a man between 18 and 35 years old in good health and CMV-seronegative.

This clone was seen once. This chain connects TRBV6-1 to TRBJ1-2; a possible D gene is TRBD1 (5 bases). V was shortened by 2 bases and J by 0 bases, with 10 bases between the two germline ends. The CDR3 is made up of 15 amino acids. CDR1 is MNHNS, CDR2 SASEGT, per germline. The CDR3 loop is CASSERGLTNYGYTF. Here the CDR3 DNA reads TGTGCCAGCAGTGAAAGGGGACTAACTAACTATGGCTACACCTTC.

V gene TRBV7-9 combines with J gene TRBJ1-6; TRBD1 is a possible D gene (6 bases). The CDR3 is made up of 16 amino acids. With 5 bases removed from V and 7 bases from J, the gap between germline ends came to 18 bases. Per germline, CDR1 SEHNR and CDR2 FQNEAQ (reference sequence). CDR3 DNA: TGTGCCAGCAGCCCCGACAGGTCGAGGGTCAATTCACCCCTCCACTTT. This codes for CASSPDRSRVNSPLHF.

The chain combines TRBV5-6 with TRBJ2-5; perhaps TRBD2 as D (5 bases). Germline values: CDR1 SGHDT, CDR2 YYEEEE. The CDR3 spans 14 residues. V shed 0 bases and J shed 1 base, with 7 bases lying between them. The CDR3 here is CASSLAAGQETQYF. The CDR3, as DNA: TGTGCCAGCAGCTTGGCCGCGGGCCAAGAGACCCAGTACTTC. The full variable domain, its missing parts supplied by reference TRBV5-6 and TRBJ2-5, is DAGVTQSPTHLIKTRGQQVTLRCSPKSGHDTVSWYQQALGQGPQFIFQYYEEEERQRGNFPDRFSGHQFPNYSSELNVNALLLGDSALYLCASSLAAGQETQYFGPGTRLLVL.

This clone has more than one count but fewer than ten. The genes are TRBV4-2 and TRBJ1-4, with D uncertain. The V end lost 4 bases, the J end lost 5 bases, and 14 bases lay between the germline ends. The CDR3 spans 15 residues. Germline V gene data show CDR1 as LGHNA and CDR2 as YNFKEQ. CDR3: CASSPGEGANEKLFF. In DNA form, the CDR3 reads TGTGCCAGCAGCCCCGGGGAGGGTGCGAATGAAAAACTGTTTTTT.

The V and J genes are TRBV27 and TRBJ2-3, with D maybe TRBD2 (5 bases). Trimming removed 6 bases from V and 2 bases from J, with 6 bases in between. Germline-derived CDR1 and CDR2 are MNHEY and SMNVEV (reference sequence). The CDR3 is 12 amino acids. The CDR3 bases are TGTGCCAGCAGGGAGGTCACAGATACGCAGTATTTT. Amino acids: CASREVTDTQYF.

CDR3 DNA: TGTGCTAGTGGATCGGGACTCTTGTACGAGCAGTACTTC. Protein: CASGSGLLYEQYF. The chain has TRBV12-5 and TRBJ2-7; TRBD2 might be the D (6 bases). Germline V gives CDR1 LGHNT, CDR2 FRNRAP. The length of the CDR3 is 13 residues. Trimming took 6 bases from V and 4 from J, leaving 13 bases between them.

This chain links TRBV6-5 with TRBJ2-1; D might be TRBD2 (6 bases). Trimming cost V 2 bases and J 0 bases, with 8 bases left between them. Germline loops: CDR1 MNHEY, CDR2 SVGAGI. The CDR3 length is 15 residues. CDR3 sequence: CASSYGGTSYNEQFF. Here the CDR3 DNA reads TGTGCCAGCAGTTACGGGGGGACCTCCTACAATGAGCAGTTCTTC.

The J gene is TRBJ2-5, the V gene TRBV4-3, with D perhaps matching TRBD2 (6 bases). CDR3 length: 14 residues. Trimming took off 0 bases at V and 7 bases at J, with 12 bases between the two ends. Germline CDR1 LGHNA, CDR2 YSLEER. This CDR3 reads CASSQDSQGGTQYF. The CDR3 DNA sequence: TGCGCCAGCAGCCAAGATTCCCAGGGAGGGACCCAGTACTTC.

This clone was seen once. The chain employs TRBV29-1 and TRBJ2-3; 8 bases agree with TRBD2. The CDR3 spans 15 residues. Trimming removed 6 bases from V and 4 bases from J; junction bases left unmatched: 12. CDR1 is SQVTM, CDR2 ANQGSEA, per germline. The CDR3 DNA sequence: TGCAGCGTAGTACTCAGCGGGAGAAGACCAGATACGCAGTATTTT. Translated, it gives CSVVLSGRRPDTQYF.